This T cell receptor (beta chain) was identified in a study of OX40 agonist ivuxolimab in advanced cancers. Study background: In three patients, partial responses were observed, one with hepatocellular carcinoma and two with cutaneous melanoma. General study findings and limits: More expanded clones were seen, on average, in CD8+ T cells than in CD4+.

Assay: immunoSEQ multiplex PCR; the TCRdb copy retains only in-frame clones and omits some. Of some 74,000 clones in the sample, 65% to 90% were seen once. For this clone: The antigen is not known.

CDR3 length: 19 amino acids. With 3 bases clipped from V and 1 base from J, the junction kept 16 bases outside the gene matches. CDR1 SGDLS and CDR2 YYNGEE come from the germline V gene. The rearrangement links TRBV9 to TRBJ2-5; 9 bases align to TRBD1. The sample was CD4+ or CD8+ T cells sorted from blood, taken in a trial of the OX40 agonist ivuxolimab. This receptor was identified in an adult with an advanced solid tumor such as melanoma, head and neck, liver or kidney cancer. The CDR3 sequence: CASSANPIWGQGIQETQYF. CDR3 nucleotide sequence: TGTGCCAGCAGCGCAAACCCGATTTGGGGACAGGGTATCCAAGAGACCCAGTACTTC.